Listed here are 25 T cell receptor beta chains from one sample, sequenced in a study of blood T cell repertoires in COVID-19. Some clones are missing from TCRdb's copy, which holds only in-frame ones; the method was immunoSEQ multiplex PCR. The sample includes some 78,000 clones, approximately 86% of them seen just once. The sample taken for sequencing was peripheral blood. The receptors here all came from a man aged 45-65 years with active or convalescent COVID-19.

The rearrangement links TRBV3-1 (or the pseudogene TRBV3-2) to TRBJ1-5; TRBD1 matches at 7 bases. V shed 4 bases and J 3 bases; nucleotides not matched to a gene: 12. Germline CDR1 and CDR2: LGHDT and YNNKEL (reference sequence). This CDR3 comprises 17 residues. This CDR3 reads CASSLYCPGQINQPQHF. In DNA, the CDR3 is TGTGCCAGCAGCCTTTACTGCCCGGGACAGATCAATCAGCCCCAGCATTTT.

On this clone: An end of the junction differs from the germline gene, which may be a read error. The chain has TRBV19 and TRBJ2-2; 10 bases are a match to TRBD1. The CDR3 runs to 14 residues. Germline CDR1 is LNHDA and CDR2 is SQIVND (reference sequence). The CDR3 loop is CASRIGQGAGELFF. The CDR3 DNA sequence: TGTGCCAGTAGGATAGGACAGGGGGCCGGGGAGCTGTTTTTT.

DNA of the CDR3: TGTGCCAGCAGGGACAGGGTATGGGTGAACACTGAAGCTTTCTTT. This translates into CASRDRVWVNTEAFF. This rearrangement joins TRBV6-5 to TRBJ1-1, with TRBD1 matching 8 bases. V dropped 6 bases and J dropped 0; count of bases not matched to a gene: 6. CDR3 length: 15 amino acids. CDR1 and CDR2 from the germline V gene are MNHEY and SVGAGI.

The chain couples TRBV7-9 to TRBJ1-5; perhaps TRBD1 as D (5 bases). The CDR3 is made up of 15 amino acids. Trimming stripped 1 base from V and 2 bases from J, with 9 bases between. The germline gives CDR1 SEHNR, CDR2 FQNEAQ (reference sequence). In DNA, the CDR3 is TGTGCCAGCAGCTTAGACCAGGGTGGCAATCAGCCCCAGCATTTT. This translates into CASSLDQGGNQPQHF.

This clone was found once. The rearrangement joins TRBV3-1 (or the pseudogene TRBV3-2) to TRBJ2-5; D call uncertain. The CDR3 contains 14 residues. The V gene's germline CDR1 is LGHDT and CDR2 YNNKEL (reference sequence). Trimming shortened V by 5 bases and J by 6 bases, and 16 bases separated the two germline ends. CDR3 bases: TGTGCCAGCAGCGAGACTGCCCGGGTTCAGACCCAGTACTTC. The encoded protein is CASSETARVQTQYF.

The chain couples TRBV5-1 to TRBJ1-3; D might be TRBD1 (6 bases). Germline CDR1 and CDR2: SGHRS and YFSETQ. With 4 bases removed from V and 1 base from J, the gap between germline ends came to 9 bases. This CDR3 is built from 14 residues. CDR3 region: CASSQQGSGNTIYF. The CDR3 bases are TGCGCCAGCAGCCAACAGGGATCTGGAAACACCATATATTTT. The full variable domain, completed using reference TRBV5-1 and TRBJ1-3, is KAGVTQTPRYLIKTRGQQVTLSCSPISGHRSVSWYQQTPGQGLQFLFEYFSETQRNKGNFPGRFSGRQFSNSRSEMNVSTLELGDSALYLCASSQQGSGNTIYFGEGSWLTVV.

The chain employs TRBV7-9 and TRBJ2-3, with D tentatively TRBD1 or TRBD2 (6 bases each). Germline CDR1 SEHNR, CDR2 FQNEAQ (reference sequence). With 5 bases removed from V and 7 bases from J, the gap between germline ends came to 10 bases. This CDR3 is 12 amino acids long. The CDR3 DNA follows: TGTGCCAGCAGCAAAGGGGGGCATACGCAGTATTTT. Its translation: CASSKGGHTQYF.

The chain links TRBV5-6 to TRBJ1-4, with 10 bases fitting TRBD1. The CDR3 runs to 14 residues. CDR1 SGHDT and CDR2 YYEEEE come from the germline V gene. The V gene end was trimmed by 5 bases and the J gene end by 6 bases; junction bases not matched to a gene: 4. The DNA of the CDR3 is TGTGCCAGCAGAACCGGGACAGGGGATGAAAAACTGTTTTTT. This translates into CASRTGTGDEKLFF.

This chain links TRBV7-2 with TRBJ1-1; D remains ambiguous. CDR3 size: 15 residues. The V gene lost 1 base and the J gene lost 4 bases, with 13 bases spanning the gap. Germline V gene data show CDR1 as SGHTA and CDR2 as FQGNSA. In nucleotides, the CDR3 is TGTGCCAGCAGCTTAGGGGTGACGGGTGGCACTGAAGCTTTCTTT. This sequence encodes CASSLGVTGGTEAFF. The full variable domain, in which reference TRBV7-2 and TRBJ1-1 provide the parts outside the CDR3, is GAGVSQSPSNKVTEKGKDVELRCDPISGHTALYWYRQSLGQGLEFLIYFQGNSAPDKSGLPSDRFSAERTGGSVSTLTIQRTQQEDSAVYLCASSLGVTGGTEAFFGQGTRLTVV.

The CDR3 spells CASSVGGLAVQETQYF. In DNA form, the CDR3 reads TGTGCCAGCAGCGTAGGGGGACTAGCGGTTCAAGAGACCCAGTACTTC. V usage is TRBV9 and J usage is TRBJ2-5; 11 bases are shared with TRBD2. The germline CDR1 and CDR2 sequences are SGDLS and YYNGEE. V dropped 0 bases and J dropped 2; count of bases not matched to a gene: 3. The CDR3 has 16 amino acids.

Note on this clone: Distinct nucleotide sequences in the sample also encode this CDR3. This chain uses TRBV20-1 with TRBJ2-5, with D possibly TRBD2 on 5 matching bases. Per germline, CDR1 DFQATT and CDR2 SNEGSKA (reference sequence). V was shortened by 4 bases and J by 4 bases, with 7 bases between the two germline ends. The CDR3 loop spans 11 amino acids. The CDR3 protein is CSATRGETQYF. DNA of the CDR3: TGCAGTGCTACACGGGGAGAGACCCAGTACTTC.

This rearrangement joins TRBV11-2 to TRBJ2-2; no firm D call. This CDR3 has 14 amino acids. Germline CDR1 and CDR2: SGHAT and FQNNGV. V was clipped by 7 bases and J by 4 bases, with 13 bases between them. This CDR3 is CASNQGALTGELFF. As DNA, the CDR3 is TGTGCCAGCAATCAAGGAGCCCTCACCGGGGAGCTGTTTTTT.

This chain connects TRBV19 to TRBJ2-3; tentative D call: TRBD2 (5 bases). CDR3 length: 13 residues. Per germline, CDR1 LNHDA and CDR2 SQIVND (reference sequence). V lost 5 bases and J 1 base, leaving 7 bases between the germline ends. Here the CDR3 DNA reads TGTGCCAGTAGTCGGGATGGCACAGATACGCAGTATTTT. The encoded protein is CASSRDGTDTQYF.

The V gene is TRBV29-1, the J gene TRBJ2-3; 9 bases fit TRBD1. This CDR3 has 15 amino acids. V shed 7 bases and J 0 bases; nucleotides not matched to a gene: 8. Per the germline V gene, CDR1 is SQVTM and CDR2 is ANQGSEA. The CDR3 nucleotides read TGCAGCGCCTCGGACAGGGGTTCTAGCACAGATACGCAGTATTTT. Translation gives CSASDRGSSTDTQYF.

The genes are TRBV5-1 and TRBJ2-1; TRBD2 matches at 8 bases. Germline values: CDR1 SGHRS, CDR2 YFSETQ. The CDR3 sequence is 15 residues long. With V trimmed by 6 bases and J by 0 bases, 5 bases remained unmatched. The CDR3: CASTESGGSYNEQFF. CDR3 bases: TGCGCCAGCACGGAAAGCGGGGGCTCCTACAATGAGCAGTTCTTC.

CDR3 protein: CASSFAGTAGGEKLFF. CDR3 nucleotides: TGTGCCAGCAGCTTTGCCGGGACGGCAGGGGGGGAAAAACTGTTTTTT. The J gene is TRBJ1-4, the V gene TRBV5-6; 7 bases match TRBD1. The CDR3 runs to 16 residues. Germline V gene sequence: CDR1 SGHDT, CDR2 YYEEEE. After removal of 2 bases from V and 8 bases from J, the junction contained 12 bases not matched to a gene.

In its sample, this clone was seen a few times. V usage is TRBV14 and J usage is TRBJ2-1; no clear D. Germline CDR1 is SGHDN and CDR2 is FVKESK. The CDR3 sequence is 13 residues long. The V end was cut by 0 bases, the J end by 8 bases, with 8 bases between. The CDR3: CASSQDWADEQFF. DNA for the CDR3: TGTGCCAGCAGCCAAGATTGGGCCGATGAGCAGTTCTTC.

The chain joins TRBV6-4 to TRBJ1-5; 7 bases are shared with TRBD1. The CDR3 spans 15 residues. V lost 4 bases to trimming and J lost 4 bases; unmatched junction nucleotides: 7. Germline values: CDR1 MRHNA, CDR2 SNTAGT. For the CDR3, the DNA is TGTGCCAGCAGTGTCCCCGACAGGGTTAATCAGCCCCAGCATTTT. Its protein is CASSVPDRVNQPQHF.

The chain links TRBV28 to TRBJ1-1, with unresolved D. Germline V CDR1 and CDR2: MDHEN, SYDVKM. The ends were cut back, 3 bases at V and 1 base at J, with 9 bases in the middle. CDR3 size: 14 residues. CDR3 loop: CASSLGHTNTEAFF. The CDR3, as DNA: TGTGCCAGCAGTTTGGGCCACACGAACACTGAAGCTTTCTTT.

The J gene is TRBJ2-1, the V gene TRBV7-9; possible D gene TRBD1, 5 bases. V was cut by 3 bases and J by 7 bases, with 7 bases left in between. Germline V gene lookup returns CDR1 SEHNR and CDR2 FQNEAQ (reference sequence). CDR3 size: 12 residues. CDR3 DNA sequence: TGTGCCAGCAGCTTTTCAGGGAATGAGCAGTTCTTC. Protein product: CASSFSGNEQFF.

The rearrangement joins TRBV12-3 or TRBV12-4 to TRBJ2-1; no definite D call. The CDR3 contains 12 residues. V lost 4 bases and J lost 4, with 5 bases in between. CDR3: CASSYQYNEQFF. The CDR3 bases are TGTGCCAGCAGTTATCAGTACAATGAGCAGTTCTTC.

V usage is TRBV11-2 and J usage is TRBJ1-1, with 8 bases matching TRBD1. The V segment lost 3 bases and the J segment 6 bases; nucleotides outside the gene matches: 9. From germline, CDR1 is SGHAT and CDR2 FQNNGV. CDR3 length equals 15 residues. In nucleotides, the CDR3 is TGTGCCAGCAGCTTGAGTCAGGGGGCTCAGTCTGAAGCTTTCTTT. It codes for CASSLSQGAQSEAFF. Looking up the rest from reference TRBV11-2 and TRBJ1-1 gives the full variable domain: EAGVAQSPRYKIIEKRQSVAFWCNPISGHATLYWYQQILGQGPKLLIQFQNNGVVDDSQLPKDRFSAERLKGVDSTLKIQPAKLEDSAVYLCASSLSQGAQSEAFFGQGTRLTVV.

The genes are TRBV11-2 and TRBJ2-2; 7 bases map to TRBD2. Germline CDR1 reads SGHAT; CDR2 reads FQNNGV. V was pared by 4 bases and J by 1 base, with 6 bases of the junction left unmatched. The CDR3 totals 16 residues. CDR3 amino acids: CASSSGRGLNTGELFF. CDR3 sequence (DNA): TGTGCCAGCAGCTCGGGGAGGGGCCTGAACACCGGGGAGCTGTTTTTT.

The rearrangement joins TRBV18 to TRBJ1-1; D uncertain. CDR3 length equals 13 residues. Trimming left V 3 bases short and J 1 base short, with 6 bases between. Per the germline V gene, CDR1 is KGHSH and CDR2 is LQKENI. The CDR3 region is CASSPPGNTEAFF. The CDR3 bases are TGTGCCAGCTCACCCCCCGGGAACACTGAAGCTTTCTTT.

This rearrangement joins TRBV7-2 to TRBJ1-1; no clear D. This CDR3 comprises 13 residues. V was cut by 8 bases and J by 0 bases, with 10 bases left in between. The germline V gene has CDR1 SGHTA and CDR2 FQGNSA. Here the CDR3 DNA reads TGTGCCAGCCTCACACAGATGAACACTGAAGCTTTCTTT. This gives the protein CASLTQMNTEAFF.